This T cell receptor (beta chain) is drawn from a study of Graves' ophthalmopathy and Graves' hyperthyroidism. Notes on the study in general: Both a roughly 70% sensitivity and an approximately 72% specificity characterized the model's predictions of ophthalmopathy progression.

About this clonotype itself: What it recognizes is unknown.

V was cut by 6 bases and J by 7 bases, with 18 bases left in between. The CDR3 length is 14 residues. The germline CDR1 and CDR2 sequences are MNHNS and SASEGT. The authors amplified TCR beta CDR3 regions from RNA transcripts. HTBI-primed first-round RT-PCR preceded second-round multiplex PCR. From the multiplex PCR reads, TCRdb called clonotypes with MiXCR, one entry per CDR3 protein. The data show hundreds of thousands of distinct CDR3 sequences, over 20% seen once. The V and J genes are TRBV6-1 and TRBJ1-1, with D perhaps TRBD1 (5 bases). Sequencing was done on a sample of peripheral blood. This TCR was recovered from a woman under 30 with stable Graves' hyperthyroidism. Some clones in this sample may be carry-over from other donors' samples. The CDR3 sequence is CASSQLFDRSEAFF. In DNA form, the CDR3 reads TGTGCCAGCAGCCAACTATTCGACAGAAGTGAAGCTTTCTTT.